This is a list of T cell receptor beta chains from one sample in a study of regulatory T cells in long-lasting Graves disease. MiXCR, run by TCRdb on the multiplex PCR reads, gives a single entry per CDR3 protein. The sample yields about 530,000 distinct CDR3 sequences, about 16% seen once. These sequences were also reported in another study, on T cells in Graves' hyperthyroidism and ophthalmopathy.

The sequenced sample was peripheral blood mononuclear cells (PBMCs), obtained at new diagnosis, from a patient treated with antithyroid drugs. Every receptor here comes from a woman aged 35 to 59 with Graves disease. CDR3s include the opening cysteine and the closing phenylalanine or tryptophan. D genes are given only for firm matches. Clone size, where shown, is once, few, many, or a class for clones that have expanded.

V	J	D	size	CDR3	DNA
TRBV30	TRBJ1-4	-	many	CAWSQRDTGSNEKLFF	TGTGCCTGGAGTCAGAGAGATACAGGGTCTAATGAAAAACTGTTTTTT
TRBV30	TRBJ1-1	-	many	CAGDKGDTEAFF	TGTGCCGGCGATAAAGGGGACACTGAAGCTTTCTTT
TRBV28	TRBJ1-5	TRBD1	few	CASSPGDSYSNQPQHF	TGTGCCAGCAGTCCCGGGGACAGCTATAGCAATCAGCCCCAGCATTTT
TRBV27	TRBJ2-1	TRBD2	-	CASTHTLLGLAGVMSSYNEQFF	TGTGCCAGCACCCATACCCTCCTCGGACTAGCGGGGGTCATGAGCTCCTACAATGAGCAGTTCTTC
TRBV6-1	TRBJ2-2	TRBD1	-	CASVYRGNTGELFF	TGTGCCAGCGTATACAGGGGCAACACCGGGGAGCTGTTTTTT
TRBV10-3	TRBJ1-6	-	many	CAISGGEVGSLHF	TGTGCCATCAGTGGTGGGGAAGTGGGGTCCCTCCACTTT
TRBV9	TRBJ1-1	-	-	CASSPPQAGNTEAFF	TGTGCCAGCAGCCCCCCCCAAGCGGGGAACACTGAAGCTTTCTTT
TRBV6-2/TRBV6-3	TRBJ2-3	TRBD2	few	CASRTSGADLAQYF	TGTGCCAGCAGGACCAGCGGGGCGGACCTGGCGCAGTATTTT
TRBV5-1	TRBJ2-1	TRBD1	-	CASSLEGQGRGEQFF	TGCGCCAGCAGCTTGGAGGGACAGGGGAGAGGTGAGCAGTTCTTC
TRBV29-1	TRBJ2-5	TRBD1	-	CSVDRKKETQYF	TGCAGCGTGGACAGGAAAAAAGAGACCCAGTACTTC
TRBV27	TRBJ1-6	-	few	CASSPRDLLYNSPLHF	TGTGCCAGCAGTCCAAGGGACCTCCTCTATAATTCACCCCTCCACTTT
TRBV7-9	TRBJ2-1	TRBD1	-	CASREDRSSYNEQFF	TGTGCCAGCAGAGAGGACAGGAGCTCCTACAATGAGCAGTTCTTC
TRBV7-3	TRBJ2-5	-	many	CASSSSGQETQYF	TGTGCCAGCAGCAGCTCAGGGCAAGAGACCCAGTACTTC
TRBV30	TRBJ1-5	-	many	CAWSPGSPSPQHF	TGTGCCTGGAGCCCTGGGAGCCCTTCGCCCCAGCATTTT
TRBV2	TRBJ1-1	TRBD1	-	CASNKDRGGEAFF	TGTGCCAGCAACAAAGACAGGGGTGGTGAAGCTTTCTTT
TRBV19	TRBJ1-4	-	-	CASSIARATNEKLFF	TGTGCCAGTAGTATAGCCCGAGCAACTAATGAAAAACTGTTTTTT
TRBV7-9	TRBJ2-2	-	-	CASSLPLNTGELFF	TGTGCCAGCAGCCTTCCTCTGAACACCGGGGAGCTGTTTTTT
TRBV7-2	TRBJ2-5	-	-	CASSSMTGPETQYF	TGTGCCAGCAGCTCAATGACAGGTCCAGAGACCCAGTACTTC
TRBV20-1	TRBJ2-2	-	few	CSATDGSNTGELFF	TGCAGTGCTACGGACGGATCGAACACCGGGGAGCTGTTTTTT
TRBV7-3	TRBJ2-1	-	many	CASSLTRVDNEQFF	TGTGCCAGCAGCTTAACCCGGGTAGACAATGAGCAGTTCTTC
TRBV19	TRBJ1-6	TRBD1	few	CASSIYQGAGNSPLHF	TGTGCCAGTAGTATCTACCAGGGGGCTGGGAATTCACCCCTCCACTTT
TRBV20-1	TRBJ2-7	TRBD1	few	CSAPGQGREQYF	TGCAGTGCCCCCGGACAGGGTCGCGAGCAGTACTTC
TRBV12-3/TRBV12-4	TRBJ1-3	TRBD1	many	CASRDRAFSGNTIYF	TGTGCCAGCCGGGACAGGGCGTTCTCTGGAAACACCATATATTTT
TRBV3-1	TRBJ2-1	-	many	CASSQGRGVRPFF	TGTGCCAGCAGCCAAGGGAGGGGGGTAAGGCCGTTCTTC
TRBV5-4	TRBJ2-5	-	many	CASSLSLTNRETQYF	TGTGCCAGCAGCTTGAGTTTGACGAATCGGGAGACCCAGTACTTC
TRBV5-1	TRBJ2-7	-	-	CASSLDRVNEQYF	TGCGCCAGCAGCTTGGACAGGGTGAACGAGCAGTACTTC